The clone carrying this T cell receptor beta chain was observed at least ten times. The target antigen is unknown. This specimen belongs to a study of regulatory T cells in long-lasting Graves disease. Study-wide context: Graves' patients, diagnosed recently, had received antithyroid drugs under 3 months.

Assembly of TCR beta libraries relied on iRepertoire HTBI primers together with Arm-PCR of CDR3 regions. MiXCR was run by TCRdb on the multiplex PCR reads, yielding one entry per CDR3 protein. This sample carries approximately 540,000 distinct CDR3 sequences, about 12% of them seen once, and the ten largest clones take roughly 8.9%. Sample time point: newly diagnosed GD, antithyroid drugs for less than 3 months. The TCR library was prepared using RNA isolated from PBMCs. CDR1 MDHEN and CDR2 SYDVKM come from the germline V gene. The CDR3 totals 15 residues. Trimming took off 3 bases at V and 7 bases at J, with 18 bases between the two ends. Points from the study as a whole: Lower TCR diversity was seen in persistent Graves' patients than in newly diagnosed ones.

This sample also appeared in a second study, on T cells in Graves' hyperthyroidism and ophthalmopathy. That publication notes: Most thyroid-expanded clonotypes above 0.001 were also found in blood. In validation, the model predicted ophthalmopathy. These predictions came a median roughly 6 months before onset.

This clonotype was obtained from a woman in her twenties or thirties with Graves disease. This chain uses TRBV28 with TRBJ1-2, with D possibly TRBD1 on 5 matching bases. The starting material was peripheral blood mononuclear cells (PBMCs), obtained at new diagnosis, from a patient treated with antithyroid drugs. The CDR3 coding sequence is TGTGCCAGCAGTTTTCAGGGAAGGGGTAATCGTGGCTACACCTTC. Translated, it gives CASSFQGRGNRGYTF.